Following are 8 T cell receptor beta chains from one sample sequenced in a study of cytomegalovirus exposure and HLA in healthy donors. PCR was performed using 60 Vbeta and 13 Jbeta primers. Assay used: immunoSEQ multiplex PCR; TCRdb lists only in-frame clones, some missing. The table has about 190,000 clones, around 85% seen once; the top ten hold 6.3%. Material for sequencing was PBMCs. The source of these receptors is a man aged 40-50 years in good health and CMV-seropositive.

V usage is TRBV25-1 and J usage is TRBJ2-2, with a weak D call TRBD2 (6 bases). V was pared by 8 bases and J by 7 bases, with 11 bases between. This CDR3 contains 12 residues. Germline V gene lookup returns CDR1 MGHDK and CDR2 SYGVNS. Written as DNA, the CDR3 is TGTGCCAGCGCCCTGACTAGCGGGGAGCTGTTTTTT. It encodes CASALTSGELFF.

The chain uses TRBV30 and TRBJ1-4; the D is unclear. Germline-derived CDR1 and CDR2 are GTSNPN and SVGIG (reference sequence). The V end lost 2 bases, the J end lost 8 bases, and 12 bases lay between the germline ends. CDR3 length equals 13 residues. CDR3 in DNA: TGTGCCTGGAGTCCCCAGTTGGTCGAAAAACTGTTTTTT. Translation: CAWSPQLVEKLFF.

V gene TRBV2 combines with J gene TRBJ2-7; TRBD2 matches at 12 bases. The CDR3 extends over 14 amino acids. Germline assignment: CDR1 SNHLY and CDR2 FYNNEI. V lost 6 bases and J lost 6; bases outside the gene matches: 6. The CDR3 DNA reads TGTGCCAGCAGGGAGACTAGCGGGGGTGGCGAGCAGTACTTC. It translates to CASRETSGGGEQYF.

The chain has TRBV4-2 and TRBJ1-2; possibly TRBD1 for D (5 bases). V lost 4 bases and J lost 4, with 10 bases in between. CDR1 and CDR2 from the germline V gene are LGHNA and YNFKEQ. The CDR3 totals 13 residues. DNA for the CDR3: TGTGCCAGCAGCCTCGGGGGGGGCTATGGCTACACCTTC. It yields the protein CASSLGGGYGYTF.

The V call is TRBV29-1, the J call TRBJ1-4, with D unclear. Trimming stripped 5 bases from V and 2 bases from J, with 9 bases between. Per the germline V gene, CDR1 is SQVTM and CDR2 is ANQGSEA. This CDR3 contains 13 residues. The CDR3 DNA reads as TGCAGCGTTTACAGCTTGACTAATGAAAAACTGTTTTTT. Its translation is CSVYSLTNEKLFF.

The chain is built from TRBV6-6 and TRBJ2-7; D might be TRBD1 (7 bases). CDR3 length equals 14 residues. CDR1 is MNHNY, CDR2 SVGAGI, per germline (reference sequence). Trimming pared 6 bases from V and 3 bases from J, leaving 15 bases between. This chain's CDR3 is CASSPQGRNYEQYF. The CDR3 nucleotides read TGTGCCAGCAGCCCACAGGGGAGGAACTACGAGCAGTACTTC.

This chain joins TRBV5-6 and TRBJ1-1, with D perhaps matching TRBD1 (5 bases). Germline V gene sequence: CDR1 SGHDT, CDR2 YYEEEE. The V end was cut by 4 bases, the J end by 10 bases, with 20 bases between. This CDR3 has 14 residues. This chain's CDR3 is CASSLPGRREGAFF. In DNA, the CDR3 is TGTGCCAGCAGCCTACCGGGACGGAGGGAGGGAGCTTTCTTT.

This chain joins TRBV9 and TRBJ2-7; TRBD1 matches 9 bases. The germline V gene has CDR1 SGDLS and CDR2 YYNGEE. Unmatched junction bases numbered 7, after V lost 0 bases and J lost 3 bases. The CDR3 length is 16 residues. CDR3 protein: CASSVVGQGSLYEQYF. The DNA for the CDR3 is TGTGCCAGCAGCGTAGTGGGACAGGGATCCCTCTACGAGCAGTACTTC. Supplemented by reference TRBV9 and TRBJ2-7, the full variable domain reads DSGVTQTPKHLITATGQRVTLRCSPRSGDLSVYWYQQSLDQGLQFLIQYYNGEERAKGNILERFSAQQFPDLHSELNLSSLELGDSALYFCASSVVGQGSLYEQYFGPGTRLTVT.